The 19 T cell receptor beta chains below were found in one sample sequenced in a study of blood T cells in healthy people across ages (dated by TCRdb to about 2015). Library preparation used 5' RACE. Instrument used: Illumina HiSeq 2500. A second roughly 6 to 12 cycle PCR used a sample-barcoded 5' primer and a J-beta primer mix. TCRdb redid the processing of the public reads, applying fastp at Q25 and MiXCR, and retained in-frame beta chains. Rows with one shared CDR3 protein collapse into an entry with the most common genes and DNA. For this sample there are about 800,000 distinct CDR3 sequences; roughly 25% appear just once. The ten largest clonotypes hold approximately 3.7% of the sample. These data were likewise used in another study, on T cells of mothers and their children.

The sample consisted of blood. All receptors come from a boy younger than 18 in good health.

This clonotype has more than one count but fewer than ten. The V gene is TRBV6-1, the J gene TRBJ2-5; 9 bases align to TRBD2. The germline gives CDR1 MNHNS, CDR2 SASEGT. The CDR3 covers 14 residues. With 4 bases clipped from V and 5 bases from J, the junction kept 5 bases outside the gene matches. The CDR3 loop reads CASSAAGGSETQYF. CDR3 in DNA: TGTGCCAGCAGTGCAGCGGGAGGATCGGAGACCCAGTACTTC.

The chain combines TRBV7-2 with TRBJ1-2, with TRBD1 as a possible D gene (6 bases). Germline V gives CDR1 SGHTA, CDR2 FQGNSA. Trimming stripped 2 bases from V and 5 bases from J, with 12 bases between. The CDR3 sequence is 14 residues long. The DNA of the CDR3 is TGTGCCAGCAGCTTACAGGGGCTATCTTATGGCTACACCTTC. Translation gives CASSLQGLSYGYTF.

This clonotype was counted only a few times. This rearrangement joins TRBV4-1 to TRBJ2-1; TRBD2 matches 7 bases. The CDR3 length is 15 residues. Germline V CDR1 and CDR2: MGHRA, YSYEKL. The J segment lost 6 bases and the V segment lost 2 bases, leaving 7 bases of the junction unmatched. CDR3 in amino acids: CASSQPRPGGNEQFF. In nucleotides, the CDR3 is TGCGCCAGCAGCCAACCACGCCCGGGGGGCAATGAGCAGTTCTTC.

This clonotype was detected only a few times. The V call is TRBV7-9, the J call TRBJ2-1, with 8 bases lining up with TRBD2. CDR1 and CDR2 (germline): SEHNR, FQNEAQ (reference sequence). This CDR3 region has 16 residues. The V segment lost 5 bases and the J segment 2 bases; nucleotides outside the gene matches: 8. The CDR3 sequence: CASSPSLAGPYNEQFF. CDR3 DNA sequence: TGTGCCAGCAGCCCCAGTTTAGCGGGGCCCTACAATGAGCAGTTCTTC.

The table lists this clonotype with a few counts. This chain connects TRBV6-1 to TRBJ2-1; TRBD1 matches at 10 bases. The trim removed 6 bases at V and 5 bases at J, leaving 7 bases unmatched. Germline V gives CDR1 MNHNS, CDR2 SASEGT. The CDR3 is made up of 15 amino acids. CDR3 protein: CASRRDRGHNNEQFF. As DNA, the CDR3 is TGTGCCAGCAGACGTGACAGGGGGCACAACAATGAGCAGTTCTTC.

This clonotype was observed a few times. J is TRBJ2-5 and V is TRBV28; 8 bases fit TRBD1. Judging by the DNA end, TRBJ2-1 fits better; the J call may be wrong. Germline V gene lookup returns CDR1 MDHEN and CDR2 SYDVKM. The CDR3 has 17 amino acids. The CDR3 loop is CASSQTGGNVLIDEQFF. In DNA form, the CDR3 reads TGTGCCAGCAGTCAAACAGGGGGGAACGTCTTAATCGATGAGCAGTTCTTC.

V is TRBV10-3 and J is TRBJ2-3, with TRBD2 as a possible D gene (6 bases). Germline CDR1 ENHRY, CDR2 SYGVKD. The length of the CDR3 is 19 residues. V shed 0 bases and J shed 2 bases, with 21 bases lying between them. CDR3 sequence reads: CAISESTEGKGGLTDTQYF. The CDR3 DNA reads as TGTGCCATCAGTGAGTCGACGGAGGGGAAAGGTGGACTCACAGATACGCAGTATTTT.

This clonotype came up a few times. CDR3 sequence (DNA): TGTGCCACCAGTTCGGGACAGGGGAACATTCAGTACTTC. Translation gives CATSSGQGNIQYF. The chain is built from TRBV24-1 and TRBJ2-4, with 10 bases fitting TRBD1. The CDR3 is 13 amino acids. The germline V gene encodes CDR1 KGHDR and CDR2 SFDVKD. J lost 7 bases, V lost 6 bases, and 2 bases had no gene match.

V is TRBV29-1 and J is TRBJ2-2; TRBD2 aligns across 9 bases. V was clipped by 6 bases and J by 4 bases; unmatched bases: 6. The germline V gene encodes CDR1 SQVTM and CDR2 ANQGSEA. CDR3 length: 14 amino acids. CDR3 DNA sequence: TGCAGCGTAATAGCGGGAGCGAGCACCGGGGAGCTGTTTTTT. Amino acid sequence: CSVIAGASTGELFF.

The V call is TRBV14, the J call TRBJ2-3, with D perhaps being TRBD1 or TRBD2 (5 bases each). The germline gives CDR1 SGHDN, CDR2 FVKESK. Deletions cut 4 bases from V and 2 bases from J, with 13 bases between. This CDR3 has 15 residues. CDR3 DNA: TGTGCCAGCAGCCGACGGGGCGGATACACAGATACGCAGTATTTT. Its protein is CASSRRGGYTDTQYF.

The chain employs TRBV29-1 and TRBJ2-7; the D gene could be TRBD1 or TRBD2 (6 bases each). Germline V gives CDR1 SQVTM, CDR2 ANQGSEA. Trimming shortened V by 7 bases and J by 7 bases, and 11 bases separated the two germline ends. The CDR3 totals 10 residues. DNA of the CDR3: TGCAGCGCGGGGGCCTCGGAGCAGTACTTC. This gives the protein CSAGASEQYF.

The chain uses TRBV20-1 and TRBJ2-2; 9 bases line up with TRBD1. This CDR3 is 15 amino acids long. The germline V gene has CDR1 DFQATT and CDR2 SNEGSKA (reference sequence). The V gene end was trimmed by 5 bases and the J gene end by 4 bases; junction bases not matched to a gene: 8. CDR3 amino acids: CSAPRQGDGTGELFF. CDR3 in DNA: TGCAGTGCTCCTAGACAGGGGGACGGCACCGGGGAGCTGTTTTTT.

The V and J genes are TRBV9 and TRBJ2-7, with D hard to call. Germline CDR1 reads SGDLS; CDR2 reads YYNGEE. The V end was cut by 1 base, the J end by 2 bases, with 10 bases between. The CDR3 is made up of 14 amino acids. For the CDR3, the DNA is TGTGCCAGCAGCGTATACCCGGGCGCCTACGAGCAGTACTTC. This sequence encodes CASSVYPGAYEQYF.

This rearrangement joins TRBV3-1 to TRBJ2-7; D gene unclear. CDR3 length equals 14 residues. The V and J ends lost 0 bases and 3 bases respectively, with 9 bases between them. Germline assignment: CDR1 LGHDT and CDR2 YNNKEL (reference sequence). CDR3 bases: TGTGCCAGCAGCCAAGATGTCTGGAACTACGAGCAGTACTTC. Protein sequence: CASSQDVWNYEQYF.

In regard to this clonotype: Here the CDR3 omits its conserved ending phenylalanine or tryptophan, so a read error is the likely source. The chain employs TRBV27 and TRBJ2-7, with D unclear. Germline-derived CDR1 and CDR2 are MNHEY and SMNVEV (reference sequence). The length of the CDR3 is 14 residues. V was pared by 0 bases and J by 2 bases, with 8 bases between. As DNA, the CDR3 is TGTGCCAGCAGTTTATCGCCAGGTACCTACGAGCAGTACTTA. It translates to CASSLSPGTYEQYL.

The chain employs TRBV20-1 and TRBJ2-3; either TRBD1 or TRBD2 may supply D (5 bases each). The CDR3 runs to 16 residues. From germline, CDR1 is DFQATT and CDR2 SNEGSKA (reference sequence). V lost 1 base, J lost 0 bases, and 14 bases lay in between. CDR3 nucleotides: TGCAGTGCTAGAGTCCAGTGGGGGAGTAGCACAGATACGCAGTATTTT. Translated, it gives CSARVQWGSSTDTQYF.

The CDR3 nucleotides read TGTGCCAGCACCATACAGGGTTTTGTCAATGAGCAGTTCTTC. This codes for CASTIQGFVNEQFF. The chain has TRBV7-9 and TRBJ2-1; D perhaps matches TRBD1 (6 bases). V shed 7 bases and J shed 6 bases, with 16 bases lying between them. This CDR3 is built from 14 residues. The germline CDR1 and CDR2 sequences are SEHNR and FQNEAQ (reference sequence).

The CDR3 sequence: CASRSVRGGPSTDTQYF. In DNA, the CDR3 is TGTGCCAGCAGATCCGTGCGGGGCGGGCCGAGCACAGATACGCAGTATTTT. This chain connects TRBV7-9 to TRBJ2-3, with D possibly matching TRBD2 (6 bases). This CDR3 is built from 17 residues. The ends were cut back, 6 bases at V and 0 bases at J, with 19 bases in the middle. Germline V gene sequence: CDR1 SEHNR, CDR2 FQNEAQ (reference sequence).

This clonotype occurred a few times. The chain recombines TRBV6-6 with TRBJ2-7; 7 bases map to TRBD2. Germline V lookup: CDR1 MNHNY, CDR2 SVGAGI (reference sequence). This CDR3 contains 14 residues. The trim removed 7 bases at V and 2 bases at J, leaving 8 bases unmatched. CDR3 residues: CASINTGGPYEQYF. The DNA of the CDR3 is TGTGCCAGCATTAACACGGGGGGTCCCTACGAGCAGTACTTC.